This entry lists 20 T cell receptor beta chains sequenced from one sample in a study of human T cells and chemical hapten exposure. TCRdb re-derived calls from the RACE reads in MiXCR, one entry per CDR3 protein. This table has 70,000 to 90,000 distinct CDR3 sequences, more than 9% appearing once. Time point in this sample: patch test 2, 6 weeks after DPC sensitization. Described treatment: therapeutic diphenylcyclopropenone sensitization with weekly scalp DPC. Sequencing used whole blood, obtained in connection with sensitization to the hapten diphenylcyclopropenone (DPC). The receptor set was obtained from a woman aged 45-59 years with alopecia areata. Some clones in this sample may be carry-over from other donors' samples.

This clonotype came up many times. This chain links TRBV2 with TRBJ2-2, with 7 positions matching TRBD1. Germline CDR1 reads SNHLY; CDR2 reads FYNNEI. The V and J ends lost 1 base and 1 base, in that order; junction bases with no gene match: 6. CDR3 length: 17 amino acids. Written as DNA, the CDR3 is TGTGCCAGCAGTGAAGAGGACAGGACAGGGAACACCGGGGAGCTGTTTTTT. This gives the protein CASSEEDRTGNTGELFF.

This clonotype was counted a few times. The rearrangement links TRBV20-1 to TRBJ2-4; D is unresolved. CDR1 and CDR2 from the germline V gene are DFQATT and SNEGSKA (reference sequence). The V gene lost 7 bases and the J gene lost 0 bases, with 13 bases spanning the gap. CDR3 length: 14 amino acids. The CDR3 bases are TGCAGTGTAATTGCACAGAGAGCCAAAAACATTCAGTACTTC. Its translation is CSVIAQRAKNIQYF.

The sample holds many counts of this clonotype. This rearrangement joins TRBV2 to TRBJ2-5; no firm D call. The V and J ends lost 4 bases and 4 bases respectively, with 10 bases between them. The V gene's germline CDR1 is SNHLY and CDR2 FYNNEI. CDR3 length: 13 residues. CDR3: CASSAVRRETQYF. The CDR3 nucleotides read TGTGCCAGCAGTGCGGTACGGCGAGAGACCCAGTACTTC.

This clonotype was seen a few times. The chain recombines TRBV25-1 with TRBJ2-5; perhaps TRBD1 as D (6 bases). The V and J ends lost 7 bases and 1 base respectively, with 13 bases between them. CDR1 and CDR2 (germline): MGHDK, SYGVNS. This CDR3 has 14 amino acids. This CDR3 reads CASTILDSQETQYF. The CDR3 DNA reads TGTGCCAGCACCATCCTGGACAGCCAAGAGACCCAGTACTTC.

The chain combines TRBV5-5 with TRBJ1-1; unclear D gene. Germline CDR1 and CDR2: SGHKS and YYEKEE (reference sequence). Between the trimmed V and J ends, which lost 0 bases and 4 bases, there was a span of 10 bases. The CDR3 is 14 residues long. CDR3 bases: TGTGCCAGCAGCTTGGTACTCCTGGGCACTGAAGCTTTCTTT. Its translation is CASSLVLLGTEAFF. Combining the CDR3 with reference TRBV5-5 and TRBJ1-1 gives the whole variable domain DAGVTQSPTHLIKTRGQQVTLRCSPISGHKSVSWYQQVLGQGPQFIFQYYEKEERGRGNFPDRFSARQFPNYSSELNVNALLLGDSALYLCASSLVLLGTEAFFGQGTRLTVV.

This clonotype was detected many times. V and J are TRBV6-1 and TRBJ2-7, with 7 bases matching TRBD1. Looked up from germline, CDR1 is MNHNS and CDR2 is SASEGT. There are 14 residues in the CDR3. The J segment lost 6 bases and the V segment lost 6 bases, leaving 11 bases of the junction unmatched. The CDR3 DNA reads TGTGCCAGCAGCCTCCGACAGGGTATGGGCGAGCAGTACTTC. This gives the protein CASSLRQGMGEQYF.

The J gene is TRBJ2-6, the V gene TRBV6-4, with D perhaps TRBD1 (6 bases). Trimming stripped 3 bases from V and 0 bases from J, with 15 bases between. The length of the CDR3 is 18 residues. Germline CDR1 and CDR2: MRHNA and SNTAGT. CDR3 bases: TGTGCCAGCAGTGATGGGACCACAGGGATCTCTGGGGCCAACGTCCTGACTTTC. This translates into CASSDGTTGISGANVLTF.

This clonotype was observed many times. The chain joins TRBV10-2 to TRBJ2-1, with D unclear. In germline, CDR1 is WSHSY, CDR2 SAAADI. This CDR3 has 14 amino acids. Trimming took 5 bases from V and 3 from J, leaving 11 bases between them. The DNA for the CDR3 is TGCGCCAGCAGTATTAACCGAAACTACAATGAGCAGTTCTTC. Protein sequence: CASSINRNYNEQFF.

There are many counts of this clonotype. The chain joins TRBV18 to TRBJ2-3; D is uncertain. The CDR3 totals 16 residues. Germline CDR1 reads KGHSH; CDR2 reads LQKENI. V shed 3 bases and J shed 2 bases, with 15 bases lying between them. CDR3 in DNA: TGTGCCAGCTCACCGGGGTTGGGCCTGACCACAGATACGCAGTATTTT. It translates to CASSPGLGLTTDTQYF. Filled out from reference TRBV18 and TRBJ2-3, the complete variable domain reads NAGVMQNPRHLVRRRGQEARLRCSPMKGHSHVYWYRQLPEEGLKFMVYLQKENIIDESGMPKERFSAEFPKEGPSILRIQQVVRGDSAAYFCASSPGLGLTTDTQYFGPGTRLTVL.

This clonotype was counted many times. The chain has TRBV7-8 and TRBJ2-5; 7 nucleotides align to TRBD2. J gave up 3 bases and V 2 bases, and 3 bases lay outside the gene matches. The CDR3 is made up of 14 amino acids. From germline, CDR1 is SGHVS and CDR2 FQNEAQ. The CDR3 loop reads CASSLSGNKETQYF. For the CDR3, the DNA is TGTGCCAGCAGCTTAAGCGGGAATAAAGAGACCCAGTACTTC.

The table lists this clonotype with many counts. The chain has TRBV14 and TRBJ1-5; no reliable D call. The CDR3 runs to 13 residues. The V gene's germline CDR1 is SGHDN and CDR2 FVKESK. Trimming left V 4 bases short and J 2 bases short, with 6 bases between. The CDR3 reads CASSPGGNQPQHF. Here the CDR3 DNA reads TGTGCCAGCAGCCCCGGGGGCAATCAGCCCCAGCATTTT.

The rearrangement uses TRBV29-1 and TRBJ2-3; a weak D match, TRBD2 (6 bases). V was clipped by 0 bases and J by 3 bases, with 16 bases between them. This CDR3 is built from 16 residues. Germline CDR1 is SQVTM and CDR2 is ANQGSEA. The CDR3 bases are TGCAGCGTTGAAGATGAATTCGGGAGAGGGACAGATACGCAGTATTTT. Its translation is CSVEDEFGRGTDTQYF.

This clonotype was detected only a few times. The chain recombines TRBV10-3 with TRBJ1-4, with a tentative D call TRBD1 (6 bases). This CDR3 contains 13 residues. The V end lost 6 bases, the J end lost 4 bases, and 9 bases lay between the germline ends. Looked up from germline, CDR1 is ENHRY and CDR2 is SYGVKD. The CDR3 DNA reads as TGTGCCATCAGCTACAGGGATAATGAAAAACTGTTTTTT. Translated: CAISYRDNEKLFF.

The CDR3 here is CASSLVSGYYQETQYF. The DNA for the CDR3 is TGTGCCAGCAGTTTAGTCAGCGGGTATTATCAAGAGACCCAGTACTTC. The chain joins TRBV27 to TRBJ2-5; weak D call: TRBD2 (6 bases). Trimming pared 2 bases from V and 2 bases from J, leaving 15 bases between. Germline CDR1 is MNHEY and CDR2 is SMNVEV (reference sequence). The CDR3 contains 16 residues.

V usage is TRBV28 and J usage is TRBJ2-7; D is perhaps TRBD2 (7 bases). Trimming took 9 bases from V and 4 from J, leaving 22 bases between them. The CDR3 extends over 15 amino acids. Per germline, CDR1 MDHEN and CDR2 SYDVKM. The CDR3 here is CASIGGGRTGYEQYF. The CDR3 DNA follows: TGTGCCAGTATTGGCGGGGGACGAACAGGGTACGAGCAGTACTTC.

This clonotype showed up many times. V is TRBV7-9 and J is TRBJ2-4, with D unclear. The V end lost 0 bases, the J end lost 0 bases, and 15 bases lay between the germline ends. This CDR3 is 18 amino acids long. Germline V gene sequence: CDR1 SEHNR, CDR2 FQNEAQ (reference sequence). As DNA, the CDR3 is TGTGCCAGCAGCTTAGCGGGCTCGAAGGTATTAGCCAAAAACATTCAGTACTTC. Its protein is CASSLAGSKVLAKNIQYF. Full variable domain (outside the CDR3, taken from reference TRBV7-9 and TRBJ2-4): DTGVSQNPRHKITKRGQNVTFRCDPISEHNRLYWYRQTLGQGPEFLTYFQNEAQLEKSRLLSDRFSAERPKGSFSTLEIQRTEQGDSAMYLCASSLAGSKVLAKNIQYFGAGTRLSVL.

Ten or more counts support this clonotype. The chain couples TRBV12-3 or TRBV12-4 to TRBJ2-1; no clear D. The CDR3 has 15 amino acids. The V gene lost 6 bases and the J gene lost 5 bases, with 17 bases spanning the gap. In DNA form, the CDR3 reads TGTGCCAGCAGAAATAGACTCGACGCCAACAATGAGCAGTTCTTC. The encoded protein is CASRNRLDANNEQFF.

The CDR3, as DNA: TGTGCCAGCAGAAAGGAGATCTTACTTTACAATGAGCAGTTCTTC. It encodes CASRKEILLYNEQFF. The chain employs TRBV2 and TRBJ2-1; D is unclear. This CDR3 has 15 amino acids. V gave up 6 bases and J gave up 4 bases, with 16 bases separating them. In germline, CDR1 is SNHLY, CDR2 FYNNEI.

The CDR3 DNA is TGTGCCAGCAGCATAAATGATGGGGCTTTCTTT. Translating it yields CASSINDGAFF. The chain joins TRBV7-2 to TRBJ1-1, with D uncertain. Trimming pared 5 bases from V and 11 bases from J, leaving 12 bases between. This CDR3 has 11 amino acids. Germline values: CDR1 SGHTA, CDR2 FQGNSA.

This clonotype appeared many times. The V and J genes are TRBV6-2 or TRBV6-3 and TRBJ2-2; D ambiguous. This CDR3 is built from 11 residues. V was pared by 6 bases and J by 8 bases, with 7 bases between. CDR1 is MNHEY and CDR2 is SVGEGT in the germline V gene. This chain's CDR3 is CASRSYGELFF. The CDR3 region has the DNA TGTGCCAGCAGATCGTATGGGGAGCTGTTTTTT.